This paragraph reports one T cell receptor (beta chain). The method was immunoSEQ multiplex PCR; TCRdb's version includes in-frame clones alone and lacks a portion of them. The sample has about 120,000 clones; 80% to 95% are singletons. This sample was taken from a study of T cell changes during pregnancy in multiple sclerosis. This CDR3 comprises 14 residues. With 6 bases removed from V and 0 bases from J, the gap between germline ends came to 11 bases. CDR1 and CDR2 from the germline V gene are SNHLY and FYNNEI. The source is a female donor with multiple sclerosis, enrolled in a pregnancy study. Material: peripheral blood, obtained before pregnancy. The chain links TRBV2 to TRBJ1-1; D is ambiguous. CDR3 sequence reads: CASRLGGMNTEAFF. DNA for the CDR3: TGTGCCAGCAGGCTCGGCGGTATGAACACTGAAGCTTTCTTT. The full variable domain, rest sourced from reference TRBV2 and TRBJ1-1, is EPEVTQTPSHQVTQMGQEVILRCVPISNHLYFYWYRQILGQKVEFLVSFYNNEISEKSEIFDDQFSVERPDGSNFTLKIRSTKLEDSAMYFCASRLGGMNTEAFFGQGTRLTVV.